Given below is one TCR beta chain in context. This record belongs to a study of patients and donors after allogeneic stem cell transplantation. TCRdb reprocessed the RT-PCR reads with MiXCR, giving one entry per CDR3 protein. Seen here are 920,000 or so distinct CDR3 sequences, over 15% observed once, and the top ten hold approximately 5.9%. Looked up from germline, CDR1 is DFQATT and CDR2 is SNEGSKA (reference sequence). CDR3 size: 17 residues. J was trimmed by 0 bases and V by 6 bases; bases with no gene match: 11. The sequenced material came from blood, either unsorted or a sorted T cell fraction (not recorded which). The source of this sequence is a human donor who was either an allogeneic HSCT recipient or a stem cell or donor lymphocyte infusion donor (not recorded which). It is not recorded whose cells these are; they may come from a transplant donor. The V and J genes are TRBV20-1 and TRBJ2-6, with TRBD1 matching 7 bases. The CDR3 DNA follows: TGCAGTGCACAACGGGACAGAAAGAACTCTGGGGCCAACGTCCTGACTTTC. This translates into CSAQRDRKNSGANVLTF.